These 14 T cell receptor beta chains share one sample of origin, sequenced in a study of CXCR3-negative and CXCR3-positive naive CD8 T cells. 5' RACE with UMI labels generated the TRB cDNA libraries. TCRdb derives one entry per CDR3 protein from the 5' RACE reads, leaving out DNA. The table for this sample gives about 38,000 distinct CDR3 sequences. The specimen was memory CD8+ T cells from blood. The receptors originated from a human donor in good health. Some clones in this sample may be carry-over from other donors' samples.

This chain uses TRBV28 with TRBJ2-7; the TRBD1 assignment by TCRdb is unverifiable without DNA. The CDR3 is 17 residues long. Germline lookup yields CDR1 MDHEN and CDR2 SYDVKM. This CDR3 is CASSSGTGHTVFYEQYF.

The chain is built from TRBV6-4 and TRBJ2-3. CDR3 size: 14 residues. Germline V CDR1 and CDR2: MRHNA, SNTAGT. This CDR3 reads CASSDSSGADTQYF.

V is TRBV2 and J is TRBJ2-7; TCRdb proposes TRBD1, but this gene call is untestable without DNA. Germline assignment: CDR1 SNHLY and CDR2 FYNNEI. This CDR3 is 14 amino acids long. The CDR3 loop reads CASSARGGQYEQYF.

CDR3 sequence reads: CSVAETGTSEDTQYF. This rearrangement joins TRBV29-1 to TRBJ2-3; TCRdb calls TRBD1, which cannot be checked without DNA. This CDR3 contains 15 residues. Germline V gene lookup returns CDR1 SQVTM and CDR2 ANQGSEA.

The chain joins TRBV6-4 to TRBJ2-3; the D call from TCRdb, TRBD1, cannot be confirmed without DNA. The CDR3 consists of 15 residues. CDR1 is MRHNA and CDR2 is SNTAGT in the germline V gene. The CDR3 is CASSGIVGGTDTQYF.

The gene calls are TRBV20-1 and TRBJ2-2; absent DNA, TCRdb's TRBD1 call cannot be checked. Germline values: CDR1 DFQATT, CDR2 SNEGSKA (reference sequence). The CDR3 has 16 amino acids. CDR3 in amino acids: CSARDGLGGESGELFF.

V usage is TRBV7-2 and J usage is TRBJ2-3; the TRBD1 assignment by TCRdb is unverifiable without DNA. In germline, CDR1 is SGHTA, CDR2 FQGNSA. The CDR3 loop spans 14 amino acids. CDR3 region: CASSLATGADTQYF.

The V and J genes are TRBV29-1 and TRBJ2-5; TCRdb's assignment of TRBD2 cannot be checked, as there is no DNA. Germline V lookup: CDR1 SQVTM, CDR2 ANQGSEA. This CDR3 region has 14 residues. The CDR3 region is CSVDSGESLETQYF.

V gene TRBV7-9 combines with J gene TRBJ2-7. The CDR3 is made up of 13 amino acids. The V gene's germline CDR1 is SEHNR and CDR2 FQNEAQ (reference sequence). CDR3 region: CASSSQILYEQYF.

The chain recombines TRBV6-4 with TRBJ2-1; no DNA is available, so the TRBD2 call from TCRdb remains unchecked. Germline assignment: CDR1 MRHNA and CDR2 SNTAGT. This CDR3 region has 15 residues. This chain's CDR3 is CASSRTSGSYNEQFF.

This chain joins TRBV6-5 and TRBJ2-1; TCRdb calls TRBD2, which cannot be checked without DNA. The CDR3 is made up of 15 amino acids. Germline V CDR1 and CDR2: MNHEY, SVGAGI. CDR3 loop: CASSYGPSQDNEQFF.

J is TRBJ2-3 and V is TRBV7-2. This CDR3 spans 11 amino acids. The germline CDR1 and CDR2 sequences are SGHTA and FQGNSA. CDR3: CASSWSSAQYF.

This sequence joins TRBV6-5 and TRBJ2-7. This CDR3 comprises 16 residues. CDR1 MNHEY and CDR2 SVGAGI come from the germline V gene. The CDR3 is CASSYSSGVIAYEQYF.

The V call is TRBV25-1, the J call TRBJ1-1. Germline lookup yields CDR1 MGHDK and CDR2 SYGVNS. The CDR3 is 13 residues long. Here the CDR3 reads CASTRKKRRRAFF.